This is a list of T cell receptor beta chains from one sample in a study of shared clonotypes between healthy human individuals. The repertoire was sequenced with immunoSEQ multiplex PCR; TCRdb's copy has only in-frame clones and lacks some. The sample consists of roughly 1.5 million clones, around 98% of them appearing once. The specimen sequenced was naive CD4+ T cells sorted from blood. These receptors were taken from a man aged 25 to 45 in good health. Each CDR3 is given with its conserved first and last residue. The size of a clone is reported for some rows only, either as once, few or many, or as a class for expanded clones.

abundance	v_gene	j_gene	CDR3aa
.	TRBV5-1	TRBJ2-7	CASSLEGQPYEQYF
.	TRBV7-3	TRBJ2-1	CASSLNPDNEQFF
.	TRBV5-4	TRBJ1-4	CASSRVNEKLFF
.	TRBV18	TRBJ2-7	CASSPPSRGEEQYF
.	TRBV7-2	TRBJ2-7	CASSTSLAVYEQYF
.	TRBV19	TRBJ2-7	CASSIPGHGGDEQYF
.	TRBV5-8	TRBJ1-2	CASSLYQGLGGYTF
once	TRBV9	TRBJ1-2	CASSPHAPETNYGYTF
once	TRBV11-2	TRBJ2-2	CASSFSSSGELFF
.	TRBV23-1	TRBJ2-5	CASSRFLGETQYF
.	TRBV10-1	TRBJ2-7	CASSDGDYGYEQYF